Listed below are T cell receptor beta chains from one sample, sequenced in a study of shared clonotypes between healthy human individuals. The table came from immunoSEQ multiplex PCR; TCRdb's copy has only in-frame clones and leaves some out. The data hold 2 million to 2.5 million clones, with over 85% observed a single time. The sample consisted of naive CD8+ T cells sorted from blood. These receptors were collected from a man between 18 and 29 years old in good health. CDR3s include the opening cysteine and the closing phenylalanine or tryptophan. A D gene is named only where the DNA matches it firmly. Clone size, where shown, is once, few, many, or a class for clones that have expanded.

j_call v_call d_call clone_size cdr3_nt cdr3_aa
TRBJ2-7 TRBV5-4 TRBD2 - TGTGCCAGCAGCTGGAGCGGGAGCGAGCAGTACTTC CASSWSGSEQYF
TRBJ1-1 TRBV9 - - TGTGCCAGCAGCGTAGATGGGGGTGGGAACACTGAAGCTTTCTTT CASSVDGGGNTEAFF
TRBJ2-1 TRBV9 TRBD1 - TGTGCCAGCAGCGTTACCCGGGGCCCGACAGGGATTAATGAGCAGTTCTTC CASSVTRGPTGINEQFF
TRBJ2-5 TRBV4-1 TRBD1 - TGCGCCAGCAGCCAAGTGAGAGGGGGCAAGGAGACCCAGTACTTC CASSQVRGGKETQYF
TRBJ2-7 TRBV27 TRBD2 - TGTGCCAGCAGTCCTCTCCTCGGGGGGGGCGGTTCCTACGAGCAGTACTTC CASSPLLGGGGSYEQYF
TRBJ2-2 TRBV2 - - TGTGCCAGCAGTGAAGTCGGCGTCTCCCAAGCGGCCGGGGAGCTGTTTTTT CASSEVGVSQAAGELFF
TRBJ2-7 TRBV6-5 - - TGTGCCAGCACCCCGGTGGGAGGTGACTACGAGCAGTACTTC CASTPVGGDYEQYF
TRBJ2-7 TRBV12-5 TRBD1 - TGTGCTAGTGGTTTGGGACAGGGCTACGAGCAGTACTTC CASGLGQGYEQYF
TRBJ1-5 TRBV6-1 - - TGTGCCACTGGGGACATGCAGCCCCAGCATTTT CATGDMQPQHF
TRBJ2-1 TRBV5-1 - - TGCGCCAGCGAAGCCCAGGGTATAGATGAGCAGTTCTTC CASEAQGIDEQFF
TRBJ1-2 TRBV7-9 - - TGTGCCAGCAGCTTCGTGGACTTAAACTATGGCTACACCTTC CASSFVDLNYGYTF
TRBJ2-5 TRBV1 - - TGCACCGCCCGGGAACTAGCGGGGTCCCAAGAGACCCAGTACTTC CTARELAGSQETQYF
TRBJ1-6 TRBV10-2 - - TGCGCCAGCAGTGAGTCATTTGGCAGGCACCGATATAATTCACCCCTCCACTTT CASSESFGRHRYNSPLHF
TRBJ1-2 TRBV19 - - TGTGCCAGTAGTATGATGACAGGTTCGGATGGCTACACCTTC CASSMMTGSDGYTF
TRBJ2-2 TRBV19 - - TGTGCCAGTAGTCTCCGAGACAGGGAGGGCACCGGGGAGCTGTTTTTT CASSLRDREGTGELFF
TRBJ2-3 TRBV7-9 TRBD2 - TGTGCCAGCAGCTTAGGGGGACTAGCGGGGCCGGATACGCAGTATTTT CASSLGGLAGPDTQYF
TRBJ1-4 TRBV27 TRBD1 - TGTGCCAGCAGCTTGGGGACAGGGGAAACGGGTGAAAAACTGTTTTTT CASSLGTGETGEKLFF
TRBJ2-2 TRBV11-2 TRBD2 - TGTGCCAGCAGCCGGTTGTGGAGCGGGAGAACGAACACCGGGGAGCTGTTTTTT CASSRLWSGRTNTGELFF
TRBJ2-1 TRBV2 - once TGTGCCAGCATGCGGACTCGCGGGATAGGTTACAATGAGCAGTTCTTC CASMRTRGIGYNEQFF
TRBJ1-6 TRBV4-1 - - TGCGCCAGCAGCCAAGTCGCGCTTAGGGAGGGTTCACCCCTCCACTTT CASSQVALREGSPLHF
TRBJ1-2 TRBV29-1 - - TGCAGCGTTGAAGATATTGGTGTGACAGCCTTTCCCTATGGCTACACCTTC CSVEDIGVTAFPYGYTF
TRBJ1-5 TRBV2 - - TGTGCCAGCACCCTGACAGCTGGGGCTAATCAGCCCCAGCATTTT CASTLTAGANQPQHF